The source of this T cell receptor beta chain is a study of blood T cell repertoires in COVID-19. Study-wide background: Specimens from acute and convalescent COVID-19 originated in the United States, Italy and Spain. PBMCs, B-cell-depleted T cells, or T cells provided the cDNA or gDNA that made up the material.

Original processing notes: Reference gene primer amplification gave estimated nucleated cell counts. Here immunoSEQ multiplex PCR was the method, and the copy in TCRdb shows in-frame clones only, minus some. Clone size and V and J calls were adopted from that table, with D and trimming inferred from the DNA. The sample shows 100,000 or so clones, around 84% of them seen only once. This receptor was obtained from a woman aged 60-70 years in a cohort sampled during active or convalescent COVID-19. Input material: peripheral blood.

CDR3 nucleotides: TGCGCCAGCAGTCAATGTCCCCGGGGGGGGCGGTACACTGAAGCTTTCTTT. Its translation is CASSQCPRGGRYTEAFF. The gene calls are TRBV23-1 and TRBJ1-1, with D perhaps matching TRBD1 (6 bases). TRBV23-1 is an ORF for which the function is uncertain. V was shortened by 1 base and J by 3 bases, with 18 bases between the two germline ends. This CDR3 has 17 amino acids.